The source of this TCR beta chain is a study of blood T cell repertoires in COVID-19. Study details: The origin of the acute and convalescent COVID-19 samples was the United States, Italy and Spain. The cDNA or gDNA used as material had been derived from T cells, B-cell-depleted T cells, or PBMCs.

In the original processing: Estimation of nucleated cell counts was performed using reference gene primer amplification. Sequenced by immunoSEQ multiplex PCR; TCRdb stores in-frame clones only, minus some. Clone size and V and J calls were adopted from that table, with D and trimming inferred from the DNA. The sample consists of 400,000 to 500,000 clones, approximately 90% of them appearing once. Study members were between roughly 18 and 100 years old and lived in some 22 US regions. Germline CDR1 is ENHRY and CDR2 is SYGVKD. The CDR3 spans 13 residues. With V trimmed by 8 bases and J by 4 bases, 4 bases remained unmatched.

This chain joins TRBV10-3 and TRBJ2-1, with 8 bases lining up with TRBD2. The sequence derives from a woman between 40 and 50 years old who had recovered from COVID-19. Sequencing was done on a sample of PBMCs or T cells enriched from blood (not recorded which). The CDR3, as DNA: TGTGCCATCTCGGCGGGGGGATACAATGAGCAGTTCTTC. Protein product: CAISAGGYNEQFF.